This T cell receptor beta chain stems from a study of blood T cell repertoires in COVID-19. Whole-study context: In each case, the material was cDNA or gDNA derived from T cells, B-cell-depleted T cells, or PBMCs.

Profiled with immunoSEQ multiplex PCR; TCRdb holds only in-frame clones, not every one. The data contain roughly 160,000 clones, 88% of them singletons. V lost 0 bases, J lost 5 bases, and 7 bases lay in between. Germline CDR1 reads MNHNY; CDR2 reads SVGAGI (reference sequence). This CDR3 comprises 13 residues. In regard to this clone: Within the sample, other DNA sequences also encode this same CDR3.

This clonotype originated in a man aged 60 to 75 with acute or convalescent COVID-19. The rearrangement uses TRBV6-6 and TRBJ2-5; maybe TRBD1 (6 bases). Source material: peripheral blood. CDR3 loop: CASSYSQGETQYF. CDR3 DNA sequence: TGTGCCAGCAGTTACTCGCAGGGGGAGACCCAGTACTTC.